This T cell receptor (beta chain) was sequenced in a study of CD8+ T cells in alopecia areata. Stated treatment: oral pan-JAK inhibitor, 5-10 mg twice daily. V lost 4 bases, J lost 4 bases, and 10 bases stayed unmatched. This CDR3 has 16 amino acids. CDR1 and CDR2 (germline): MDHEN, SYDVKM. Extraction of RNA preceded its reverse transcription into cDNA, which served as the sequencing template. Measured with immunoSEQ multiplex PCR; TCRdb has only the in-frame clones, and not every one. The table records 130,000 or so clones, about 86% of them present only once. The material was CD8+ T cells sorted from blood, obtained at week 4, from a patient treated with tofacitinib. The rearrangement links TRBV28 to TRBJ2-1; 7 bases are a match to TRBD1. The TCR was taken from a human donor with alopecia areata. The CDR3 protein is CASSSLTGTVYNEQFF. CDR3 nucleotide sequence: TGTGCCAGCAGTTCATTAACCGGGACAGTATACAATGAGCAGTTCTTC. The whole variable domain, remainder taken from reference TRBV28 and TRBJ2-1, is DVKVTQSSRYLVKRTGEKVFLECVQDMDHENMFWYRQDPGLGLRLIYFSYDVKMKEKGDIPEGYSVSREKKERFSLILESASTNQTSMYLCASSSLTGTVYNEQFFGPGTRLTVL.